This is a list of T cell receptor beta chains from one sample in a study of CD8+CD57+ T cells in acquired aplastic anemia. MiXCR, applied by TCRdb to the reads, yields one record per CDR3 protein. The sample lists under 350,000 distinct CDR3 sequences; 45% to 65% were seen once. The sequencing input was sorted CD4+, CD8+, or CD8+CD57+ T cells (not recorded which) from PBMCs. Source of these receptors: a human donor with aplastic anemia. The CDR3 runs from the conserved cysteine through the conserved F or W. Clone size is shown for a subset of rows, as once, few, many or a class of expanded clone.

CDR3aa,abundance,j_gene,v_gene
CASRTGQQPQHF,many,TRBJ1-5,TRBV6-1
CASSPTHLTF,-,TRBJ2-6,TRBV7-2
CASSTGTGLSYGYTF,-,TRBJ1-2,TRBV6-1
CASRVAGGQETQYF,many,TRBJ2-5,TRBV11-2
CSAMGRRNNEQFF,few,TRBJ2-1,TRBV20-1
CATSRAGTDEQYF,-,TRBJ2-7,TRBV15
CASRLTGTSGTFYEQYF,once,TRBJ2-7,TRBV12-3/TRBV12-4
CASSPTGVEQYF,-,TRBJ2-7,TRBV19
CSSALNTEAFF,once,TRBJ1-1,TRBV20-1
CSARRGTRTSQETQYF,-,TRBJ2-5,TRBV20-1
CAISEYAGEIYNEQFF,few,TRBJ2-1,TRBV10-3
CASSLGVSSKYTF,-,TRBJ1-2,TRBV7-9
CASIHEQFF,few,TRBJ2-1,TRBV2
CASRDKYEQFF,-,-,TRBV2
CASRPIGGETQYF,-,TRBJ2-5,TRBV14
CASSSGLMRAEAFF,-,TRBJ1-1,TRBV6-2/TRBV6-3
CASSLDRGELFF,-,TRBJ2-2,TRBV5-1
CASSVVDWFSYNEQFF,-,TRBJ2-1,TRBV12-3/TRBV12-4
CASRLGLNTEAFF,-,TRBJ1-1,TRBV7-9
CASSLHSLNTEAFF,many,TRBJ1-1,TRBV5-1